Included here is one TCR beta chain sequence, with context. V dropped 3 bases and J dropped 3 bases, with 15 bases sitting between them. This CDR3 has 15 residues. Per the germline V gene, CDR1 is MNHEY and CDR2 is SVGAGI. TCRdb's table, derived via immunoSEQ multiplex PCR, lists solely in-frame clones and lacks some. The sample lists 50,000 or so clones, around 85% occurring once. This sample is part of a study of blood T cell repertoires in COVID-19. In the study overall: T cells, B-cell-depleted T cells, or PBMCs provided the cDNA or gDNA that served as material.

This chain links TRBV6-5 with TRBJ2-7, with D unresolved. The receptor was isolated from a human donor in a cohort sampled during active COVID-19. Sequencing was carried out using peripheral blood. This CDR3 reads CASSYYPNGDYEQYF. Written as DNA, the CDR3 is TGTGCCAGCAGTTATTACCCCAACGGTGACTACGAGCAGTACTTC.